These 21 T cell receptor beta chains were sequenced from one sample in a study of control samples from healthy donors and cancer patients (TCRdb year 2020). Library preparation employed the immunoSEQ multiplex PCR assay. In its TCRdb copy, this immuneACCESS table keeps in-frame sequences only and misses some clones. Where compared with another copy, unresolved V genes explain less than half of these, and the others have no known cause. The table for this sample lists about 150,000 clones; 93% of them were counted only once. The ten biggest clones cover 2% to 2.5% of the sample. The sequenced sample consisted of blood. These receptors were taken from a man aged 50 to 59 in good health.

V gene TRBV11-2 combines with J gene TRBJ1-1; the D is unclear. The CDR3 sequence is 12 residues long. Looked up from germline, CDR1 is SGHAT and CDR2 is FQNNGV. V lost 5 bases, J lost 0 bases, and 4 bases lay in between. For the CDR3, the DNA is TGTGCCAGCAGCCTGTTGAACACTGAAGCTTTCTTT. Protein product: CASSLLNTEAFF.

The chain uses TRBV10-2 and TRBJ2-7; 7 nucleotides line up with TRBD2. Germline V lookup: CDR1 WSHSY, CDR2 SAAADI. V was clipped by 2 bases and J by 0 bases; unmatched bases: 4. The CDR3 extends over 15 amino acids. The CDR3 DNA follows: TGCGCCAGCAGTGAGAAGGGAGGGAGCTCCTACGAGCAGTACTTC. Translating gives CASSEKGGSSYEQYF.

The J gene is TRBJ1-1, the V gene TRBV6-6; TRBD1 matches 10 bases. CDR1 and CDR2 (germline): MNHNY, SVGAGI (reference sequence). V lost 2 bases and J lost 3; bases outside the gene matches: 3. This CDR3 has 15 residues. The CDR3 region is CASSYMTGGYTEAFF. The CDR3 DNA follows: TGTGCCAGCAGTTACATGACAGGGGGCTACACTGAAGCTTTCTTT.

The chain recombines TRBV24-1 with TRBJ2-6; D gene unclear. Germline V CDR1 and CDR2: KGHDR, SFDVKD. This CDR3 has 15 amino acids. The V and J ends lost 4 bases and 0 bases respectively, with 6 bases between them. This chain's CDR3 is CATSDYSSGANVLTF. The CDR3 DNA reads TGTGCCACCAGTGACTACAGCTCTGGGGCCAACGTCCTGACTTTC.

The V gene is TRBV5-4, the J gene TRBJ2-6; D gene unclear. The CDR3 runs 18 residues. The V and J ends lost 4 bases and 4 bases respectively, with 21 bases between them. Germline V CDR1 and CDR2: SGHNT, YYREEE (reference sequence). The CDR3 loop is CASSDMGSQITGANVLTF. Written as DNA, the CDR3 is TGTGCCAGCAGCGATATGGGGTCCCAGATTACCGGGGCCAACGTCCTGACTTTC.

The chain is built from TRBV18 and TRBJ1-6, with 8 nucleotides matching TRBD1. This CDR3 contains 14 residues. V shed 6 bases, J shed 6 bases, and the junction held 4 bases outside the gene matches. From germline, CDR1 is KGHSH and CDR2 LQKENI. CDR3 loop: CASSGTGGNSPLHF. DNA of the CDR3: TGTGCCAGCTCCGGGACAGGTGGTAATTCACCCCTCCACTTT.

To note about this clone: The sample holds other DNA sequences that translate to the same CDR3. As DNA, the CDR3 is TGTGCCATCAGCGCTAGCGGGGGACCCTACAATGAGCAGTTCTTC. It translates to CAISASGGPYNEQFF. The chain links TRBV10-3 to TRBJ2-1, with 10 bases that match TRBD2. With V trimmed by 6 bases and J by 2 bases, 4 bases remained unmatched. The CDR3 length is 15 residues. Looked up from germline, CDR1 is ENHRY and CDR2 is SYGVKD.

J is TRBJ2-7 and V is TRBV27, with D possibly TRBD2 on 5 matching bases. Trimming took 4 bases from V and 1 from J, leaving 14 bases between them. Germline CDR1 and CDR2: MNHEY and SMNVEV (reference sequence). The CDR3 is made up of 15 amino acids. The CDR3 reads CASSSIGGRSYEQYF. In DNA, the CDR3 is TGTGCCAGCAGTTCGATAGGAGGTCGATCCTACGAGCAGTACTTC.

The chain combines TRBV25-1 with TRBJ2-1; TRBD1 aligns across 9 bases. This CDR3 contains 15 residues. Losses at the gene ends were 3 bases for V and 4 bases for J; bases not matched to a gene: 4. The germline CDR1 and CDR2 sequences are MGHDK and SYGVNS. The DNA of the CDR3 is TGTGCCAGCAGTGAGGGACAGGGACTATACAATGAGCAGTTCTTC. Its protein product is CASSEGQGLYNEQFF.

The V call is TRBV5-4, the J call TRBJ1-2, with TRBD1 matching over 8 bases. CDR3 length: 14 residues. CDR1 SGHNT and CDR2 YYREEE come from the germline V gene (reference sequence). Trimming cost V 0 bases and J 5 bases; bases outside gene matches: 3. This CDR3 reads CASSLVQGAYGYTF. The CDR3 DNA reads as TGTGCCAGCAGCTTGGTCCAGGGGGCTTATGGCTACACCTTC. Based on the CDR3 plus reference TRBV5-4 and TRBJ1-2, the full variable domain is ETGVTQSPTHLIKTRGQQVTLRCSSQSGHNTVSWYQQALGQGPQFIFQYYREEENGRGNFPPRFSGLQFPNYSSELNVNALELDDSALYLCASSLVQGAYGYTFGSGTRLTVV.

The chain is built from TRBV7-6 and TRBJ2-7, with TRBD2 matching over 12 bases. V was pared by 5 bases and J by 5 bases, with 16 bases of the junction left unmatched. The germline V gene encodes CDR1 SGHVS and CDR2 FNYEAQ. This CDR3 is 18 amino acids long. This CDR3 is CASSPARLAGGYLDEQYF. Written as DNA, the CDR3 is TGTGCCAGCAGCCCCGCGCGGCTAGCGGGAGGGTATTTGGACGAGCAGTACTTC.

The chain uses TRBV10-3 and TRBJ1-1; D possibly corresponds to TRBD1 (5 bases). CDR3 length: 13 residues. CDR1 ENHRY and CDR2 SYGVKD come from the germline V gene. V lost 1 base and J lost 7, with 10 bases in between. The CDR3 loop reads CAISEWGRSEAFF. The DNA of the CDR3 is TGTGCCATCAGTGAGTGGGGACGTAGTGAAGCTTTCTTT.

V gene TRBV2 combines with J gene TRBJ2-7, with 11 bases that match TRBD2. With 6 bases clipped from V and 4 bases from J, the junction kept 2 bases outside the gene matches. CDR3 length: 13 residues. The germline V gene has CDR1 SNHLY and CDR2 FYNNEI. The CDR3 loop is CASRLAGGYEQYF. CDR3 nucleotide sequence: TGTGCCAGCAGGCTAGCGGGAGGTTACGAGCAGTACTTC.

The V call is TRBV6-1, the J call TRBJ2-3; 9 bases agree with TRBD2. From germline, CDR1 is MNHNS and CDR2 SASEGT. This CDR3 region has 17 residues. The V gene end was trimmed by 2 bases and the J gene end by 4 bases; junction bases not matched to a gene: 10. In DNA, the CDR3 is TGTGCCAGCAGTGAATATGGATCTAGCGGGACTGCAGATACGCAGTATTTT. It encodes CASSEYGSSGTADTQYF.

The chain uses TRBV28 and TRBJ1-5; TRBD1 matches at 7 bases. Germline assignment: CDR1 MDHEN and CDR2 SYDVKM. This CDR3 has 15 amino acids. Trimming cost V 5 bases and J 2 bases; bases outside gene matches: 6. CDR3 nucleotides: TGTGCCAGCAGTGCACCCGGGACAGGCAATCAGCCCCAGCATTTT. Translating gives CASSAPGTGNQPQHF.

V usage is TRBV15 and J usage is TRBJ2-7, with TRBD1 matching 10 bases. Looked up from germline, CDR1 is LNHNV and CDR2 is YYDKDF (reference sequence). This CDR3 spans 13 amino acids. Germline trimming cut 0 bases from V and 10 bases from J; bases unmatched to any gene: 3. The CDR3 reads CATSRERQGAQYF. In nucleotides, the CDR3 is TGTGCCACCAGCAGAGAACGACAGGGGGCTCAGTACTTC.

This chain joins TRBV28 and TRBJ2-7; no definite D call. This CDR3 is built from 17 residues. The ends were cut back, 2 bases at V and 3 bases at J, with 20 bases in the middle. CDR1 and CDR2 from the germline V gene are MDHEN and SYDVKM. The CDR3 DNA reads TGTGCCAGCAGTTTAACCAGTCTTTTAGACACAGACTACGAGCAGTACTTC. This gives the protein CASSLTSLLDTDYEQYF.

The genes are TRBV19 and TRBJ1-5; a weak D match, TRBD1 (5 bases). From germline, CDR1 is LNHDA and CDR2 SQIVND (reference sequence). Trimming shortened V by 6 bases and J by 5 bases, and 17 bases separated the two germline ends. The length of the CDR3 is 15 residues. CDR3 loop: CASRLGGRKDQPQHF. DNA for the CDR3: TGTGCCAGTAGACTGGGGGGAAGGAAGGATCAGCCCCAGCATTTT.

The chain employs TRBV30 and TRBJ2-5, with D maybe TRBD1 (5 bases). From germline, CDR1 is GTSNPN and CDR2 SVGIG (reference sequence). Deletions cut 1 base from V and 9 bases from J, with 9 bases between. This CDR3 has 11 amino acids. The CDR3 sequence is CAWSEQGAQYF. The CDR3 nucleotides are TGTGCCTGGAGTGAACAAGGGGCCCAGTACTTC.

The rearrangement joins TRBV6-5 to TRBJ2-3, with 7 nucleotides matching TRBD2. J was trimmed by 2 bases and V by 7 bases; bases with no gene match: 3. Germline CDR1 MNHEY, CDR2 SVGAGI. The CDR3 runs to 13 residues. The CDR3: CASKAGPTDTQYF. The CDR3, as DNA: TGTGCCAGCAAAGCGGGGCCCACAGATACGCAGTATTTT.

The CDR3 nucleotides read TGCGCCAGCAGCCCGGACAGTACCTACAATGAGCAGTTCTTC. Translation gives CASSPDSTYNEQFF. The gene calls are TRBV5-1 and TRBJ2-1; TRBD1 might be the D (6 bases). Germline CDR1 reads SGHRS; CDR2 reads YFSETQ. The CDR3 consists of 14 residues. V was trimmed by 4 bases and J by 2 bases, leaving 10 bases between them.